This TCR beta chain was captured by sequencing in a study of shared T cell receptors in the human thymus. CDR3 size: 17 residues. V lost 5 bases and J 2 bases, leaving 18 bases between the germline ends. The germline CDR1 and CDR2 sequences are SGHTA and FQGNSA. Here immunoSEQ multiplex PCR was the method, and the copy in TCRdb shows in-frame clones only, minus some. The sample has more than 300,000 clones; more than 85% are singletons. This receptor was identified in a human donor. The chain combines TRBV7-2 with TRBJ1-4, with D possibly matching TRBD1 (5 bases). The sample taken for sequencing was thymocytes. This chain's CDR3 is CASSPVSGTWTNEKLFF. The CDR3 DNA follows: TGTGCCAGCAGCCCCGTAAGCGGGACTTGGACTAATGAAAAACTGTTTTTT.